A selection of T cell receptor beta chains follows, all from one sample in a study of shared clonotypes between healthy human individuals. The repertoire was sequenced with immunoSEQ multiplex PCR; TCRdb's copy has only in-frame clones and lacks some. The sample includes a few million clones, roughly 95% of them seen just once. Material for sequencing was naive CD4+ T cells sorted from blood. The source of these receptors is a man aged 18-30 years in good health. Both conserved end residues are part of each CDR3. D genes are given only for firm matches. Not all rows give a size; the values are once, few, many and, for expanded clones, a class.

D gene,J gene,V gene,clone size,CDR3 protein,CDR3 DNA
TRBD1,TRBJ2-1,TRBV9,-,CASSQGQGTYNEQFF,TGTGCCAGCAGCCAAGGACAGGGAACTTACAATGAGCAGTTCTTC
-,TRBJ1-1,TRBV7-6,-,CASSSREEAEAFF,TGTGCCAGCAGCTCCCGGGAGGAGGCTGAAGCTTTCTTT
-,TRBJ1-4,TRBV2,-,CASSWRRGTNEKLFF,TGTGCCAGCAGTTGGCGTAGGGGGACTAATGAAAAACTGTTTTTT
-,TRBJ1-4,TRBV5-1,-,CASSLGRATNEKLFF,TGCGCCAGCAGCCTGGGACGGGCAACTAATGAAAAACTGTTTTTT
TRBD2,TRBJ2-3,TRBV7-9,-,CASSLLAGGRDTQYF,TGTGCCAGCAGCCTTCTAGCGGGGGGGCGAGATACGCAGTATTTT
-,TRBJ1-3,TRBV19,-,CASSPERPPAGNTIYF,TGTGCCAGTAGTCCCGAGCGTCCCCCGGCCGGAAACACCATATATTTT
-,TRBJ2-7,TRBV10-2,-,CASRTRAPNEQYF,TGCGCCAGCAGGACCAGGGCCCCAAACGAGCAGTACTTC
TRBD1,TRBJ1-2,TRBV6-1,-,CASSEGPTGTGFYGYTF,TGTGCCAGCAGTGAAGGCCCCACCGGGACAGGCTTTTATGGCTACACCTTC
TRBD1,TRBJ1-1,TRBV10-3,few,CAISESTGKNTEAFF,TGTGCCATCAGTGAGTCGACAGGGAAGAACACTGAAGCTTTCTTT
-,TRBJ2-3,TRBV10-1,-,CASSESPGLADTQYF,TGCGCCAGCAGTGAGTCTCCGGGGCTGGCAGATACGCAGTATTTT
TRBD2,TRBJ2-5,TRBV18,-,CASSPRTSGQETQYF,TGTGCCAGCTCACCCAGGACTAGCGGACAAGAGACCCAGTACTTC
-,TRBJ2-2,TRBV4-3,-,CASSQITQGFGWDTGELFF,TGCGCCAGCAGCCAGATTACGCAGGGGTTTGGGTGGGACACCGGGGAGCTGTTTTTT
TRBD1,TRBJ2-2,TRBV18,-,CASSPTGSGTGELFF,TGTGCCAGCTCACCGACAGGGTCGGGCACCGGGGAGCTGTTTTTT
-,TRBJ1-2,TRBV5-8,-,CASSVVRGAEAYGYTF,TGTGCCAGCAGCGTCGTCCGGGGCGCAGAAGCTTATGGCTACACCTTC
-,TRBJ2-3,TRBV5-6,-,CASSLRLAPSTDTQYF,TGTGCCAGCAGCTTGAGGCTAGCCCCTAGCACAGATACGCAGTATTTT
-,TRBJ1-4,TRBV29-1,-,CSVVQEGEKLFF,TGCAGCGTTGTTCAAGAGGGGGAAAAACTGTTTTTT
-,TRBJ1-1,TRBV5-1,-,CASSPTGGGTEAFF,TGCGCCAGCAGCCCCACGGGGGGTGGTACTGAAGCTTTCTTT
-,TRBJ1-6,TRBV15,-,CATSMGGSNSPLHF,TGTGCCACCAGCATGGGGGGCTCTAATTCACCCCTCCACTTT
-,TRBJ1-4,TRBV19,-,CASTDYLLTTNEKLFF,TGTGCCAGTACCGACTATCTTCTTACGACTAATGAAAAACTGTTTTTT
TRBD1,TRBJ1-2,TRBV18,once,CASSPTGAESSGGYTF,TGTGCCAGCTCACCGACAGGGGCTGAATCATCGGGTGGCTACACCTTC